The source of this T cell receptor (beta chain) is a study of OX40 agonist ivuxolimab in advanced cancers. Study at large: The drug used for patients, ivuxolimab, was an agonistic anti-OX40 (CD134) antibody.

TCRdb's copy holds only in-frame clones and misses some; the assay was immunoSEQ multiplex PCR. The table has over 40,000 clones, roughly 84% seen once. Germline CDR1 and CDR2: SGHNT and YENEEA. The CDR3 has 15 residues. V lost 5 bases, J lost 1 base, and 4 bases stayed unmatched. Enrollment shut out patients with autoimmune disease history or systemic immunosuppression. This chain links TRBV11-3 with TRBJ1-4; TRBD1 matches 7 bases. The receptor comes from an adult with an advanced solid tumor such as melanoma, head and neck, liver or kidney cancer. The source was CD4+ or CD8+ T cells sorted from blood, collected in a trial of the OX40 agonist ivuxolimab. The CDR3 bases are TGTGCCAGCAGCCAGGGGGACAGAACTAATGAAAAACTGTTTTTT. This encodes CASSQGDRTNEKLFF.